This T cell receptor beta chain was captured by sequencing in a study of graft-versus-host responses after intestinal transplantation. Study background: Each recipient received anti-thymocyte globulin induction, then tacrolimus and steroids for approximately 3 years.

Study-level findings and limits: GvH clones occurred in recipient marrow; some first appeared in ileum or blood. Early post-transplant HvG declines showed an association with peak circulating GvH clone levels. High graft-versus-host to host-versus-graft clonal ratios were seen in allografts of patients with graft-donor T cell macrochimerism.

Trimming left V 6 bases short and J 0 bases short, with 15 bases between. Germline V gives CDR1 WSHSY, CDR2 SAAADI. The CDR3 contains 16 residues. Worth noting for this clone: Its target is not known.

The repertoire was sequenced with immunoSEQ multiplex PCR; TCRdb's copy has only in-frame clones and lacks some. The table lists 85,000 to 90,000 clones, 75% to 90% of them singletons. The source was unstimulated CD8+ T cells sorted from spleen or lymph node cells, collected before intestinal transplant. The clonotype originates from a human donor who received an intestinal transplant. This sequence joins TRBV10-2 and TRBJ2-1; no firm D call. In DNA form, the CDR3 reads TGCGCCAGCAGAGTCTACGACTGGAGCTCCTACAATGAGCAGTTCTTC. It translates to CASRVYDWSSYNEQFF.